The present T cell receptor (beta chain) was sequenced within a study of T cell responses to AZD1222 COVID-19 vaccine (dated by TCRdb to 2020 to 2023). Broadly, across the study: A total of 233 trial participants underwent TCR sequencing, of whom roughly 210 had received two doses of AZD1222 and about 25 had received two doses of the MenACWY control vaccine. Enrollment into the trials was organized by age into subgroups of 18-55, 56-69 and 70-plus years, and those subgroups contained about 150, 27 and 61 TCR-sequenced participants, respectively.

The sample's time point label, in plain terms: baseline before first vaccination. In light of the paper, this sample's treatment or condition label describes: meningococcal conjugate vaccine given as trial control. The vaccinee samples were drawn from two UK trials, COV001 and COV002, one of which was a single-blind randomized controlled phase 2/3 trial testing AZD1222 (ChAdOx1 nCoV-19) in healthy adults. For TCRbeta chain sequencing, PBMC samples from trial participants were taken at day 0 and at day 28 after the second dose. The CDR3 regions of human TCRbeta chains were analyzed by immunosequencing. Per the source publication's procedure: Repertoire TCRs were checked for matches against a reference library of SARS-CoV-2-specific TCRs that had been generated using the MIRA antigen-specificity platform. Breadth meant the fraction of unique TCRs that were SARS-CoV-2-associated, whereas depth meant the fraction of total T cells that were SARS-CoV-2-associated. Using the MIRA data, each spike-specific TCR was assigned both to the spike region to which the TCR was reactive and to a CD4 or CD8 class. Log10-transformed breadth and depth values were compared by one-way ANOVA with Sidak's multiple comparisons tests. As stored in TCRdb, this immuneACCESS dataset retains in-frame rearrangements with V and J assigned. A fraction of the clones does not appear; measured against another copy, unresolved V genes explain less than half of the discrepancy, and the remainder lacks a known reason. The D gene and trimming were derived from the DNA, and the V and J assignments and clone size from that table. The sample records under 150,000 clones, roughly 88% of which are singletons. The ten top clones hold about 17% of the sample.

Germline trimming amounts to 1 base on V and 3 bases on J, with 3 as the count of junction bases outside the gene matches. CDR1 SGHNT and CDR2 YYREEE were looked up in the germline V gene (reference sequence). The CDR3 starts with the cysteine, ends with the phenylalanine, and has 15 residues. The entry retains the CDR3 DNA only, 45 bases that are in frame from base 1. General study outcomes and caveats: Conclusions about previously exposed vaccinees are limited, since just six AZD1222 recipients were seropositive for SARS-CoV-2 at baseline. The 56-69-year group was small, and its depth increase did not reach significance, likely because of low power. Epitopes outside the regions mutated in the B.1.351 and B.1.1.7 variants were reportedly recognized by nearly half of the unique spike-specific TCRs. No day 14 peak-response samples were available, so repertoires were characterized only after the peak T cell response. After two AZD1222 doses, both the breadth and the depth of spike-specific TCRs were significantly higher than at day 0 and than in MenACWY recipients. Participants were mostly white British, with more females than males. The authors suggested clonal diversity may have been underestimated. The whole spike protein was spanned by vaccine-associated CD4 TCRs, and dominant responses were seen in regions 160-218 and 743-854.

As regards this clone: Its antigen is not yet known. No much larger clone is present one base from it, and per-base qualities are unavailable.

This TCR came from an adult in good health. The V and J segments used are TRBV5-4 and TRBJ2-7, with 11 junctional bases fitting TRBD2. The specimen comprised peripheral blood, sampled on day 0 of MenACWY control vaccination. The CDR3 sequence is CASSLRTSGHYEQYF. At the DNA level, the sequence is TGTGCCAGCAGCTTGAGGACTAGCGGGCACTACGAGCAGTACTTC.